The 5 T cell receptor beta chains reported below all come from one sample, sequenced in a study of blood T cell repertoires in COVID-19 (dated by TCRdb to about 2020). Libraries were made using the immunoSEQ multiplex PCR assay. The source is immuneACCESS, and TCRdb retained only in-frame sequences with V and J called. Part of the clones is not carried over; for the studies checked, unresolved V genes explain less than half of this, and the remainder is unexplained. The sample data list fewer than 450,000 clones, and nearly 90% of these were observed just once. Roughly 2% of the sample is held by the ten biggest clonotypes. The sample taken for sequencing was PBMCs or T cells enriched from blood (not recorded which). Receptor source: a woman between 35 and 50 years old with acute COVID-19.

The J gene is TRBJ1-2, the V gene TRBV11-2; 7 nucleotides align to TRBD1. The CDR3 contains 13 residues. The J segment lost 5 bases and the V segment lost 4 bases, leaving 4 bases of the junction unmatched. Looked up from germline, CDR1 is SGHAT and CDR2 is FQNNGV. In nucleotides, the CDR3 is TGTGCCAGCAGCTCCGGGACAGTTTATGGCTACACCTTC. Amino acids: CASSSGTVYGYTF.

The chain uses TRBV11-3 and TRBJ1-2; D is perhaps TRBD1 (5 bases). Germline CDR1 is SGHNT and CDR2 is YENEEA. This CDR3 is built from 13 residues. Trimming removed 5 bases at V and 7 bases at J, with 14 bases between. The chain's CDR3 is CASSGDGRSGYTF. The CDR3, as DNA: TGTGCCAGCAGCGGGGACGGGAGGAGTGGCTACACCTTC. Complete variable domain (other parts from reference TRBV11-3 and TRBJ1-2): EAGVVQSPRYKIIEKKQPVAFWCNPISGHNTLYWYLQNLGQGPELLIRYENEEAVDDSQLPKDRFSAERLKGVDSTLKIQPAELGDSAVYLCASSGDGRSGYTFGSGTRLTVV.

The V gene is TRBV27, the J gene TRBJ1-2, with 9 positions matching TRBD1. Germline CDR1 and CDR2: MNHEY and SMNVEV (reference sequence). J lost 3 bases, V lost 5 bases, and 4 bases had no gene match. The CDR3 spans 14 residues. The CDR3 reads CASSPWTGDYGYTF. The CDR3, as DNA: TGTGCCAGCAGTCCCTGGACAGGGGACTATGGCTACACCTTC.

This clone came up once. The chain uses TRBV7-9 and TRBJ1-2; D is unresolved. The CDR3 spans 13 residues. V lost 5 bases and J 4 bases, leaving 11 bases between the germline ends. The germline V gene has CDR1 SEHNR and CDR2 FQNEAQ (reference sequence). For the CDR3, the DNA is TGTGCCAGCAGCGACTATACCACCTATGGCTACACCTTC. Its protein is CASSDYTTYGYTF.

This chain connects TRBV27 to TRBJ2-1, with TRBD1 matching 12 bases. Unmatched junction bases numbered 11, after V lost 0 bases and J lost 8 bases. Germline lookup yields CDR1 MNHEY and CDR2 SMNVEV (reference sequence). The CDR3 length is 18 residues. The CDR3, as DNA: TGTGCCAGCAGTTTATCCCCACCGGGGACAGGGGGCCTCGATGAGCAGTTCTTC. As protein: CASSLSPPGTGGLDEQFF.